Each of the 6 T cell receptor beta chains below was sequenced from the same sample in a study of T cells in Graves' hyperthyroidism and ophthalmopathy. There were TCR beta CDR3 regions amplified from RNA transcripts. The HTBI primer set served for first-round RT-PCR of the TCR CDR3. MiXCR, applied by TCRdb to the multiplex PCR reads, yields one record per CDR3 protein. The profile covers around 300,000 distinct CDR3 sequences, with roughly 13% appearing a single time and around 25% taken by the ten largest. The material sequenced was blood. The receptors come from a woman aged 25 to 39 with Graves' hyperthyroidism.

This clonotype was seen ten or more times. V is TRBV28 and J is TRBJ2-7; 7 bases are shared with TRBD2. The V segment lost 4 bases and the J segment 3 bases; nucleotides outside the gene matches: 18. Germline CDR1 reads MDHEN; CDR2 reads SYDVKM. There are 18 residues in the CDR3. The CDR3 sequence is CASSSYMRLAHSLYEQYF. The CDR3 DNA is TGTGCCAGCAGTTCGTACATGAGACTAGCTCATTCCCTCTACGAGCAGTACTTC.

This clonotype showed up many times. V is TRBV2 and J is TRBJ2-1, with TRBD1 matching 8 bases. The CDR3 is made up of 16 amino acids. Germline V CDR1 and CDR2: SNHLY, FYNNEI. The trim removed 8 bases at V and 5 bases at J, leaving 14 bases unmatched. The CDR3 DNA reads TGTGCCAGCTCCAATCGAGCCGGGACAGGAGACAATGAGCAGTTCTTC. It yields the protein CASSNRAGTGDNEQFF.

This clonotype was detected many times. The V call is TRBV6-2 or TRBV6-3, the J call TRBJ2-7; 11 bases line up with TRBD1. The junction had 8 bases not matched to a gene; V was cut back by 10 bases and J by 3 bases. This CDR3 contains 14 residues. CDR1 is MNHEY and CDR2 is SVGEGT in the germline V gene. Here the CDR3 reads CATKEDRGHYEQYF. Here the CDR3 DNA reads TGTGCCACTAAAGAGGACAGGGGGCACTACGAGCAGTACTTC.

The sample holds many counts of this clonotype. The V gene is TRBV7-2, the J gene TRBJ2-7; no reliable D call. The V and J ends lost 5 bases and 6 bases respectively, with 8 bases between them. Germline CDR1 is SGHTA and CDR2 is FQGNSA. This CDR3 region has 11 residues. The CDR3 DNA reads TGTGCCAGCAGCCCCAGCTCCGAGCAGTACTTC. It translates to CASSPSSEQYF.

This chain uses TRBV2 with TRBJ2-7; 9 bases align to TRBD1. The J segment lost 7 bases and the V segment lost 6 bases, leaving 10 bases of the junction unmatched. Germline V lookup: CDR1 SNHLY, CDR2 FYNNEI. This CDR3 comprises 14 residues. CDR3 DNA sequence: TGTGCCAGCAGAGCGACAGGGGGATCCGGTGAGCAGTACTTC. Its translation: CASRATGGSGEQYF.

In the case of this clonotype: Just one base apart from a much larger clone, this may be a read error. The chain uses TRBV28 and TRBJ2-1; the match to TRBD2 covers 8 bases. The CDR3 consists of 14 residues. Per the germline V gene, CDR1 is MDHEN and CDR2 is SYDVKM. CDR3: CANSFREGRYEQFF. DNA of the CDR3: TGTGCCAACAGTTTCCGGGAGGGCCGGTATGAGCAGTTCTTC.